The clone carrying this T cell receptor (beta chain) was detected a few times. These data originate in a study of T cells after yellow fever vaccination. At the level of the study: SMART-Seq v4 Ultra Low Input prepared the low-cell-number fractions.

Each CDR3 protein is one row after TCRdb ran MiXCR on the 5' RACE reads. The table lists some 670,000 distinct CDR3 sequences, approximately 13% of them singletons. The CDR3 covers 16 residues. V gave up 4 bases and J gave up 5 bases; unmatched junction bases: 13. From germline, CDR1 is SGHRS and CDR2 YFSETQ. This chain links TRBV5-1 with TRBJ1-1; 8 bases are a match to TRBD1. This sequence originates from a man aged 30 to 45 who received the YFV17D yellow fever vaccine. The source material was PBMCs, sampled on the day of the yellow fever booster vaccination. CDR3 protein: CASSILPGQAGTEAFF. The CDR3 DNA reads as TGCGCCAGCAGCATCCTACCGGGACAGGCAGGGACTGAAGCTTTCTTT.